This is a list of T cell receptor beta chains from one sample in a study of blood T cell repertoires in COVID-19. The data were produced by immunoSEQ multiplex PCR, yet TCRdb's version contains in-frame clones alone and is incomplete. The sample holds about 320,000 clones, 86% seen once. The sample was peripheral blood. These receptors came from a woman aged 45-65 years with acute or convalescent COVID-19. The CDR3 runs from the conserved cysteine through the conserved F or W. D genes are given only for firm matches. A row's size may be missing; if present it is once, few, many or a size class.

>-|TRBD2|TRBV5-1|TRBJ2-7
TGCGCCAGCAGCTTTCCCTCCGGGACTAGTGGGGGCGAGCAGTACTTC
CASSFPSGTSGGEQYF
>-|-|TRBV12-3/TRBV12-4|TRBJ1-4
TGTGCCAGCAGTTTAGGAACGGGGGAAAAACTGTTTTTT
CASSLGTGEKLFF
>-|-|TRBV3-1/TRBV3-2|TRBJ2-3
TGTGCCAGCAGCCAAGGGCCATTCAGCACAGATACGCAGTATTTT
CASSQGPFSTDTQYF
>-|TRBD1|TRBV11-2|TRBJ2-7
TGTGCCAGCAGCTTAGTAAATCGGGACAGGGGAACCCCCTACGAGCAGTACTTC
CASSLVNRDRGTPYEQYF
>-|TRBD2|TRBV4-2|TRBJ2-4
TGTGCCAGCAGCCAAGATCGGGCTGGCGGGAGGGCCTCCAAAAACATTCAGTACTTC
CASSQDRAGGRASKNIQYF
>-|-|TRBV6-5|TRBJ1-2
TGTGCCAGCAGTCAGGACCCGGACAGTAACTATGGCTACACCTTC
CASSQDPDSNYGYTF
>-|TRBD2|TRBV9|TRBJ2-5
TGTGCCAGCAGTGTTAGCGGGAGTCGGGCAGAGACCCAGTACTTC
CASSVSGSRAETQYF
>-|TRBD2|TRBV9|TRBJ2-1
TGTGCCAGCAGCTCCGGGGGCGGGAGGGGTATTTATGAGCAGTTCTTC
CASSSGGGRGIYEQFF
>-|TRBD1|TRBV7-2|TRBJ2-3
TGTGCCAGCAGCTACTACAGGGGTCTAAGCACAGATACGCAGTATTTT
CASSYYRGLSTDTQYF
>once|TRBD2|TRBV2|TRBJ2-7
TGTGCCAGCAGTGAACTGCGGGAGGGCTCCCACGAGCAGTACTTC
CASSELREGSHEQYF
>-|-|TRBV18|TRBJ1-2
TGTGCCAGCTCACCAGGTCAGGAAATCTATGGCTACACCTTC
CASSPGQEIYGYTF
>-|-|TRBV6-6|TRBJ1-4
TGTGCCAGCAGTTACGGGGGGAGCAGCGCTGAAAAACTGTTTTTT
CASSYGGSSAEKLFF
>-|TRBD2|TRBV27|TRBJ2-5
TGTGCCAGCAGATTAAGGGGACTAGCGGGAGGGATACAAGAGACCCAGTACTTC
CASRLRGLAGGIQETQYF